A single T cell receptor beta chain is shown here with its context. Original handling: Reference gene primer amplification yielded estimated nucleated cell counts. The method was immunoSEQ multiplex PCR; TCRdb's version includes in-frame clones alone and lacks a portion of them. That table furnishes V, J and clone size, whereas the DNA furnished D and trimming. The repertoire consists of 250,000 to 400,000 clones, with 85% to 90% occurring once and the leading ten covering 2.9%. The data are from a study of blood T cell repertoires in COVID-19. Study as a whole: T cells, B-cell-depleted T cells, or PBMCs provided the cDNA or gDNA that served as material.

Sequencing used peripheral blood. The receptor's source is a woman younger than 45 with COVID-19, enrolled during active disease.

The CDR3 DNA sequence: TGTGCCAGTAGTGCTAAACAGGGGGATGGCTACACCTTC. It codes for CASSAKQGDGYTF. The chain recombines TRBV19 with TRBJ1-2; 8 positions agree with TRBD1. V shed 5 bases, J shed 6 bases, and the junction held 5 bases outside the gene matches. This CDR3 has 13 amino acids. CDR1 is LNHDA and CDR2 is SQIVND in the germline V gene (reference sequence).